One and the same sample provided the 20 T cell receptor beta chains below, sequenced in a study of beta chain features in type 1 diabetes. The study reverse transcribed the entire isolated RNA, so it sequenced expressed TCRB transcripts. Profiling relied on immunoSEQ multiplex PCR, and the TCRdb table lists in-frame clones only, not all of them. This table has about 360,000 clones, over 10% appearing once. What was sequenced was naive CD4+ T cells from blood. The receptors stem from a man aged 18-30 years in good health.

This clone has a handful of counts. DNA for the CDR3: TGCAGCGCCACCCGACATTTGAACACTGAAGCTTTCTTT. Encoded protein: CSATRHLNTEAFF. This rearrangement joins TRBV29-1 to TRBJ1-1; D is uncertain. V lost 7 bases, J lost 0 bases, and 12 bases lay in between. The CDR3 totals 13 residues. CDR1 is SQVTM and CDR2 is ANQGSEA in the germline V gene.

The chain carries TRBV30 and TRBJ2-7; TRBD1 agrees at 11 bases. Germline V gene sequence: CDR1 GTSNPN, CDR2 SVGIG (reference sequence). The CDR3 length is 14 residues. Trimming removed 2 bases from V and 7 bases from J; junction bases left unmatched: 7. Here the CDR3 reads CAWSRGQGVGEQYF. The CDR3, as DNA: TGTGCCTGGAGTAGGGGACAGGGGGTGGGGGAGCAGTACTTC.

The chain joins TRBV5-4 to TRBJ2-4; perhaps TRBD2 as D (5 bases). Germline assignment: CDR1 SGHNT and CDR2 YYREEE (reference sequence). The V end lost 4 bases, the J end lost 9 bases, and 17 bases lay between the germline ends. CDR3 size: 14 residues. The CDR3 DNA is TGTGCCAGCAGCAGCGGCATACATTCGGGCATTCAGTACTTC. Protein product: CASSSGIHSGIQYF.

There are a few counts of this clone. The J gene is TRBJ2-3, the V gene TRBV5-6, with 9 bases matching TRBD1. The CDR3 sequence is 15 residues long. Germline lookup yields CDR1 SGHDT and CDR2 YYEEEE. V shed 8 bases, J shed 2 bases, and the junction held 9 bases outside the gene matches. This CDR3 reads CASSSGTGPTDTQYF. CDR3 coding DNA: TGTGCCAGTTCCTCCGGGACAGGGCCCACAGATACGCAGTATTTT.

This chain uses TRBV11-3 with TRBJ2-7, with D uncertain. CDR1 SGHNT and CDR2 YENEEA come from the germline V gene. The CDR3 contains 14 residues. The V end lost 3 bases, the J end lost 2 bases, and 11 bases lay between the germline ends. The CDR3 loop is CASSFRRLTYEQYF. The CDR3, as DNA: TGTGCCAGCAGCTTCCGCAGGTTAACCTACGAGCAGTACTTC.

This clone was counted only a few times. J is TRBJ2-7 and V is TRBV10-3; 11 bases align to TRBD2. Looked up from germline, CDR1 is ENHRY and CDR2 is SYGVKD. The junction had 5 bases not matched to a gene; V was cut back by 10 bases and J by 0 bases. The CDR3 runs 14 residues. CDR3 coding DNA: TGTGCCACCAGGGGACTAGCGGACTCCTACGAGCAGTACTTC. Translation gives CATRGLADSYEQYF.

This clone was observed a handful of times. This chain links TRBV7-3 with TRBJ2-7; 9 bases fit TRBD1. There are 16 residues in the CDR3. The V gene's germline CDR1 is SGHTA and CDR2 FQGTGA. With V trimmed by 4 bases and J by 5 bases, 12 bases remained unmatched. Written as DNA, the CDR3 is TGTGCCAGCAGCTCGCGCCCGGGACAGGGTCTGCACGAGCAGTACTTC. This encodes CASSSRPGQGLHEQYF.

In DNA form, the CDR3 reads TGTGCCAGCACCGGACTGGGTGGGAACACTGAAGCTTTCTTT. The encoded protein is CASTGLGGNTEAFF. The chain carries TRBV6-5 and TRBJ1-1; D is ambiguous. The CDR3 has 14 amino acids. The germline V gene encodes CDR1 MNHEY and CDR2 SVGAGI. The V end was cut by 7 bases, the J end by 1 base, with 13 bases between.

This clone was observed a few times. The chain couples TRBV5-1 to TRBJ2-3, with D perhaps TRBD2 (5 bases). V was clipped by 0 bases and J by 2 bases, with 10 bases between them. CDR1 and CDR2 (germline): SGHRS, YFSETQ. This CDR3 has 15 amino acids. CDR3 coding DNA: TGCGCCAGCAGCTTGGGTCTTAGCGCCACAGATACGCAGTATTTT. Amino acids: CASSLGLSATDTQYF.

The chain couples TRBV23-1 to TRBJ1-3, with D uncertain. TRBV23-1 is flagged as an ORF with uncertain function. V was shortened by 4 bases and J by 1 base, with 11 bases between the two germline ends. The CDR3 is 15 amino acids. CDR3 loop: CASSPRERSGNTIYF. CDR3 nucleotides: TGCGCCAGCAGTCCTCGGGAGCGGTCTGGAAACACCATATATTTT.

This clone was counted between two and nine times. The chain combines TRBV7-2 with TRBJ2-1; 14 bases are shared with TRBD2. V was pared by 5 bases and J by 9 bases, with 9 bases of the junction left unmatched. The CDR3 loop spans 16 amino acids. Germline values: CDR1 SGHTA, CDR2 FQGNSA. DNA of the CDR3: TGTGCCAGCAGCCCCCCGGGACTAGCGGGAGTAAGTGAGCAGTTCTTC. Its protein product is CASSPPGLAGVSEQFF. Together with reference TRBV7-2 and TRBJ2-1, the CDR3 gives the full variable domain: GAGVSQSPSNKVTEKGKDVELRCDPISGHTALYWYRQSLGQGLEFLIYFQGNSAPDKSGLPSDRFSAERTGGSVSTLTIQRTQQEDSAVYLCASSPPGLAGVSEQFFGPGTRLTVL.

This clone was counted only a few times. The chain carries TRBV7-2 and TRBJ2-1; 8 positions agree with TRBD2. Trimming took 1 base from V and 6 from J; bases not matched to a gene: 5. Germline V gives CDR1 SGHTA, CDR2 FQGNSA. CDR3 size: 15 residues. In DNA form, the CDR3 reads TGTGCCAGCAGCTTAGACGGACTAGCTATCAATGAGCAGTTCTTC. Translated, it gives CASSLDGLAINEQFF.

The chain is built from TRBV28 and TRBJ2-7; 7 nucleotides match TRBD2. Per germline, CDR1 MDHEN and CDR2 SYDVKM. Losses at the gene ends were 4 bases for V and 3 bases for J; bases not matched to a gene: 9. This CDR3 region has 15 residues. CDR3 residues: CASSSERDVLYEQYF. The CDR3 bases are TGTGCCAGCAGTTCCGAGCGGGATGTCCTCTACGAGCAGTACTTC.

The V gene is TRBV20-1, the J gene TRBJ2-7; D might be TRBD1 (5 bases). V was trimmed by 6 bases and J by 4 bases, leaving 10 bases between them. Germline CDR1 reads DFQATT; CDR2 reads SNEGSKA (reference sequence). This CDR3 contains 11 residues. The CDR3 nucleotides read TGCAGTGCCGAGCAGGGTTACGAGCAGTACTTC. Translation gives CSAEQGYEQYF.

The chain recombines TRBV28 with TRBJ1-1; 7 positions agree with TRBD1. V was pared by 5 bases and J by 5 bases, with 8 bases of the junction left unmatched. The length of the CDR3 is 14 residues. Germline CDR1 and CDR2: MDHEN and SYDVKM. CDR3 sequence reads: CASSKDRVGTEAFF. Written as DNA, the CDR3 is TGTGCCAGCAGTAAAGACAGGGTGGGGACTGAAGCTTTCTTT.

The chain joins TRBV29-1 to TRBJ2-7; 10 positions match TRBD1. The V gene's germline CDR1 is SQVTM and CDR2 ANQGSEA. The CDR3 spans 14 residues. V was clipped by 4 bases and J by 2 bases; unmatched bases: 5. The CDR3 region is CSVAVTGGTYEQYF. The DNA of the CDR3 is TGCAGCGTTGCGGTGACAGGGGGCACCTACGAGCAGTACTTC.

This clone was counted a few times. The chain uses TRBV11-2 and TRBJ1-2, with D unclear. CDR1 and CDR2 from the germline V gene are SGHAT and FQNNGV. The CDR3 is 14 amino acids. Deletions cut 5 bases from V and 8 bases from J, with 18 bases between. CDR3 sequence (DNA): TGTGCCAGCAGCCAGCCGGGATCGGACGTCGGCTACACCTTC. It translates to CASSQPGSDVGYTF.

The chain joins TRBV7-9 to TRBJ2-7; D perhaps matches TRBD2 (5 bases). This CDR3 has 14 residues. Germline V CDR1 and CDR2: SEHNR, FQNEAQ (reference sequence). Trimming removed 3 bases at V and 4 bases at J, with 13 bases between. The CDR3 nucleotides read TGTGCCAGCAGCTTGCCGGCTCCGGGGTACGAGCAGTACTTC. Translated, it gives CASSLPAPGYEQYF.

This clone was counted a few times. The V call is TRBV7-8, the J call TRBJ2-7, with D possibly being TRBD2 (5 bases). CDR1 and CDR2 from the germline V gene are SGHVS and FQNEAQ. V shed 5 bases and J shed 6 bases, with 14 bases lying between them. The CDR3 has 13 residues. The chain's CDR3 is CASSARGFSEQYF. The DNA of the CDR3 is TGTGCCAGCAGCGCCCGGGGTTTCAGCGAGCAGTACTTC.

Only a few counts were recorded for this clone. The chain joins TRBV6-5 to TRBJ2-2; 10 bases align to TRBD2. Germline V gene data show CDR1 as MNHEY and CDR2 as SVGAGI. After removal of 5 bases from V and 5 bases from J, the junction contained 5 bases not matched to a gene. This CDR3 has 15 amino acids. In nucleotides, the CDR3 is TGTGCCAGCAGTCAGACAGCGGGAGGGACCGGGGAGCTGTTTTTT. Its protein product is CASSQTAGGTGELFF.